The rows below give T cell receptor beta chains drawn from one sample of a study of shared clonotypes between healthy human individuals. Clones were read by immunoSEQ multiplex PCR, and TCRdb kept only the in-frame ones, dropping some. Among roughly 320,000 clones, about nine tenths were seen once, and the ten largest hold around 15%. The sequenced sample was memory CD8+ T cells sorted from blood. The origin of the receptors is a young man in good health. Each CDR3 is given with its conserved first and last residue. A D gene is named only where the DNA matches it firmly. Not every row has a clone size; where given, it reads once, few, many or a size class.

J gene,CDR3 length,clone size,D gene,V gene,CDR3 protein,CDR3 DNA
TRBJ2-2,17,once,TRBD2,TRBV9,CASSPFPRGGLGGELFF,TGTGCCAGCAGCCCGTTCCCGCGGGGGGGCCTAGGCGGGGAGCTGTTTTTT
TRBJ2-5,13,NA,NA,TRBV14,CARGTRKQETQYF,TGTGCCAGGGGAACTAGGAAACAAGAGACCCAGTACTTC
TRBJ2-5,14,once,NA,TRBV2,CASSEGSLRETQYF,TGTGCCAGCAGTGAAGGCTCCCTAAGAGAGACCCAGTACTTC
TRBJ2-7,13,NA,NA,TRBV4-1,CASSRGRGYEQYF,TGCGCCAGCAGCCGAGGCAGGGGCTACGAGCAGTACTTC
TRBJ2-7,14,NA,TRBD2,TRBV4-1,CASSPREGSYEQYF,TGCGCCAGCAGCCCACGGGAGGGTTCGTACGAGCAGTACTTC
TRBJ1-4,16,NA,NA,TRBV7-9,CASSDLDRYQNEKLFF,TGTGCCAGCAGCGACCTCGACAGATACCAAAATGAAAAACTGTTTTTT
TRBJ1-2,12,NA,TRBD1,TRBV29-1,CSLDGDSYGYTF,TGCAGCTTGGACGGGGACAGCTATGGCTACACCTTC
TRBJ1-2,10,NA,NA,TRBV6-1,CASSETRVSF,TGTGCCAGCAGTGAAACTAGGGTCTCCTTC
TRBJ2-1,16,NA,TRBD2,TRBV4-3,CASSHGLAGGLVEQFF,TGCGCCAGCAGCCATGGACTAGCGGGAGGGCTGGTTGAGCAGTTCTTC
TRBJ2-3,16,NA,TRBD2,TRBV7-9,CASTDTGTSLEDTQYF,TGTGCCAGCACCGATACCGGGACTAGCTTGGAGGATACGCAGTATTTT
TRBJ2-1,14,NA,TRBD2,TRBV10-1,CASSEREAGYEQFF,TGCGCCAGCAGTGAGCGGGAGGCCGGATATGAGCAGTTCTTC
TRBJ1-5,15,once,TRBD1,TRBV27,CASSPGQGGNQPQHF,TGTGCCAGCAGTCCCGGACAGGGTGGCAATCAGCCCCAGCATTTT
TRBJ2-1,17,NA,TRBD2,TRBV10-2,CASRGGLAGSVYNEQFF,TGCGCCAGCAGGGGAGGACTAGCGGGATCAGTCTACAATGAGCAGTTCTTC
TRBJ2-3,16,NA,NA,TRBV7-9,CASSLMRVGRTDTQYF,TGTGCCAGCAGCTTAATGCGGGTTGGGCGCACAGATACGCAGTATTTT
TRBJ1-5,14,NA,TRBD1,TRBV28,CASRSGGGAQPQHF,TGTGCCAGCAGATCAGGGGGAGGAGCACAGCCCCAGCATTTT
TRBJ2-1,17,NA,TRBD2,TRBV10-2,CASSESTGRGSYNEQFF,TGCGCCAGCAGTGAGTCGACGGGGCGGGGGTCCTACAATGAGCAGTTCTTC
TRBJ1-5,14,NA,NA,TRBV15,CATSRDRGNQPQHF,TGTGCCACCAGCAGAGATCGTGGCAATCAGCCCCAGCATTTT
TRBJ2-7,15,NA,NA,TRBV14,CASSQEGEVPWEQYF,TGTGCCAGCAGCCAAGAGGGCGAGGTCCCCTGGGAGCAGTACTTC
TRBJ2-5,13,NA,NA,TRBV10-3,CAISLEGGETQYF,TGTGCCATCAGTCTGGAGGGCGGGGAGACCCAGTACTTC
TRBJ2-2,13,NA,NA,TRBV13,CATEQERTGELFF,TGTGCCACAGAACAGGAAAGAACCGGGGAGCTGTTTTTT
TRBJ2-7,14,NA,NA,TRBV28,CASSLLAGSYEQYF,TGTGCCAGCAGTTTACTGGCAGGCTCCTACGAGCAGTACTTC
TRBJ1-5,15,NA,NA,TRBV4-1,CASSQGRGGFQPQHF,TGCGCCAGCAGCCAAGGTCGCGGGGGTTTTCAGCCCCAGCATTTT
TRBJ1-6,16,NA,NA,TRBV4-1,CASSQEWGVVMSPLHF,TGCGCCAGCAGCCAAGAATGGGGTGTCGTCATGTCACCCCTCCACTTT
TRBJ2-7,14,NA,TRBD1,TRBV27,CASSALGQVYEQYF,TGTGCCAGCAGTGCCCTGGGACAGGTATACGAGCAGTACTTC
TRBJ1-2,14,NA,TRBD1,TRBV11-2,CASSRPGTGDGYTF,TGTGCCAGCAGCCGTCCCGGGACAGGGGATGGCTACACCTTC
TRBJ2-7,12,NA,NA,TRBV2,CASEDALYEQYF,TGTGCCAGCGAGGACGCCCTCTACGAGCAGTACTTC
TRBJ2-3,12,NA,NA,TRBV4-1,CASSPWGATQYF,TGCGCCAGCAGCCCTTGGGGGGCTACGCAGTATTTT
TRBJ2-1,14,once,NA,TRBV2,CATLWQESYNEQFF,TGTGCCACTCTGTGGCAGGAGTCTTACAATGAGCAGTTCTTC
TRBJ1-3,13,NA,NA,TRBV28,CASSSDSGNTIYF,TGTGCCAGCAGTTCAGACTCTGGAAACACCATATATTTT
TRBJ2-7,14,NA,NA,TRBV9,CASSLGTNQYEQYF,TGTGCCAGCAGCCTGGGGACAAATCAATACGAGCAGTACTTC
TRBJ2-7,12,NA,NA,TRBV19,CASSIGQGEQYF,TGTGCCAGTAGTATAGGTCAGGGCGAGCAGTACTTC
TRBJ2-4,14,NA,NA,TRBV5-1,CASSLGRDWDIQYF,TGCGCCAGCAGCTTGGGAAGGGATTGGGACATTCAGTACTTC
TRBJ1-1,13,many,NA,TRBV27,CASSLNDATEAFF,TGTGCCAGCAGTCTTAACGATGCCACTGAAGCTTTCTTT
TRBJ2-2,14,NA,NA,TRBV11-3,CASSFMGNTGELFF,TGTGCCAGCAGCTTTATGGGGAACACCGGGGAGCTGTTTTTT
TRBJ2-3,15,NA,NA,TRBV7-9,CASSLAWASPDTQYF,TGTGCCAGCAGCTTAGCGTGGGCTAGCCCAGATACGCAGTATTTT
TRBJ2-3,15,NA,NA,TRBV7-2,CASSLETGAPDTQYF,TGTGCCAGCAGCTTAGAGACGGGAGCACCAGATACGCAGTATTTT
TRBJ2-1,14,NA,NA,TRBV7-5,CARSLERERNEQFF,TGTGCCAGAAGCTTAGAGCGGGAGCGGAATGAGCAGTTCTTC
TRBJ2-1,15,NA,NA,TRBV27,CASSWFASESNEQFF,TGTGCCAGCAGTTGGTTCGCTAGCGAGAGCAATGAGCAGTTCTTC
TRBJ2-3,16,NA,NA,TRBV13,CASSLERGTRTDTQYF,TGTGCCAGCAGCTTAGAGAGGGGGACGAGGACAGATACGCAGTATTTT
TRBJ2-1,16,NA,TRBD2,TRBV28,CASSSTSGGRLNEQFF,TGTGCCAGCAGTTCGACTAGCGGGGGGCGCCTTAATGAGCAGTTCTTC
TRBJ1-2,12,NA,NA,TRBV10-3,CAILDTWGGYTF,TGTGCCATCCTCGATACTTGGGGTGGCTACACCTTC
TRBJ2-1,14,few,TRBD2,TRBV25-1,CASSLSGAYNEQFF,TGTGCCAGCAGTCTTAGCGGGGCTTACAATGAGCAGTTCTTC
TRBJ2-1,15,NA,TRBD1,TRBV27,CASSFLGQGKNEQFF,TGTGCCAGCAGTTTTCTGGGACAGGGAAAAAATGAGCAGTTCTTC
TRBJ2-5,16,NA,NA,TRBV13,CASSHRLEGDQETQYF,TGTGCCAGCAGCCACAGACTCGAGGGGGACCAAGAGACCCAGTACTTC
TRBJ2-5,16,NA,NA,TRBV28,CASRTRSGGAPETQYF,TGTGCCAGCAGAACTAGGTCAGGAGGAGCTCCAGAGACCCAGTACTTC
TRBJ1-2,13,NA,NA,TRBV7-8,CASSLISSGGYTF,TGTGCCAGCAGCTTAATCTCTAGCGGGGGCTACACCTTC